The count of the clone carrying this TCR beta chain is one. What it binds is unknown. A junction end diverges from the germline sequence, so it may reflect a read error. Described treatment: roughly 10-day PBMC culture with coronavirus spike peptide pools or control peptides (ViraFEST assay). Before the COVID-19 pandemic (2011-2018), CD4+ T cells were obtained from the unexposed donor. Culture of approximately 2.1 million PBMCs per well took place with around 10 IU/ml IL-2 and approximately 11 ug/ml peptide pools. With fresh IL-2 medium, half the medium was replaced on days 3 and 7. These data are taken from a study of vaccination and CD4 T cells after COVID-19. Study-level information: A median of 101 days (range 35 to 161) separated diagnosis from post-COVID sampling.

This CDR3 is 15 amino acids long. CDR1 and CDR2 from the germline V gene are LNHNV and YYDKDF (reference sequence). Cultured CD4+ T cell DNA underwent sequencing with the Oncomine TCR Beta short-read assay. Genomic DNA from cultured CD4+ T cells was extracted. A single record per CDR3 protein comes from TCRdb applying MiXCR to the PCR reads. The table has under 10,000 distinct CDR3 sequences, around a third seen once. This sequence was found in a human donor in good health. Sequenced sample: CD4+ T cells from blood, cultured in vitro. This chain links TRBV15 with TRBJ2-6; D is perhaps TRBD1 (5 bases). In nucleotides, the CDR3 is TGTGCCACCAACAGAGACAGCTCTGGGGCCAACGTCCTGACTTTC. It translates to CATNRDSSGANVLTF.